This T cell receptor beta chain comes out of a study of vaccination effects on CD4 cells after COVID-19. Using immunoSEQ multiplex PCR, the repertoire was profiled, and TCRdb retains in-frame clones only, with some absent. The sample lists fewer than 65,000 clones, about 80% occurring once. This clone is a singleton in its sample. Antigen: not known. Expansion with viral peptide pools was applied to antigen-specific CD4+ T cells by the ViraFEST assay prior to sequencing. Scientists isolated CD4+ T cells after a roughly nine-day culture period ended. Vaccine recipients lacked prior SARS-CoV-2 infection and had negative nucleocapsid antibodies. In culture with about 10 IU/ml IL-2 and roughly 9.7 ug/ml peptides, PBMC were grown at some 2 million per well. Each culture had half its medium swapped for IL-2 medium on days 3 and 7. The germline V gene encodes CDR1 SGHTA and CDR2 FQGTGA. V shed 5 bases and J 4 bases; nucleotides not matched to a gene: 6. This CDR3 has 15 residues.

The source material was CD4+ T cells from PBMCs cultured with HCoV-OC43 spike peptides, sampled before COVID-19 vaccination. Subset described: HCoV-OC43 spike overlapping peptide pool stimulation. This sequence originates from a human donor who received a COVID-19 vaccine. The chain is built from TRBV7-3 and TRBJ2-2; 8 positions agree with TRBD1. The CDR3 nucleotides are TGTGCCAGCAGCCTAGGACAGGGCGGCACCGGGGAGCTGTTTTTT. Its protein product is CASSLGQGGTGELFF.